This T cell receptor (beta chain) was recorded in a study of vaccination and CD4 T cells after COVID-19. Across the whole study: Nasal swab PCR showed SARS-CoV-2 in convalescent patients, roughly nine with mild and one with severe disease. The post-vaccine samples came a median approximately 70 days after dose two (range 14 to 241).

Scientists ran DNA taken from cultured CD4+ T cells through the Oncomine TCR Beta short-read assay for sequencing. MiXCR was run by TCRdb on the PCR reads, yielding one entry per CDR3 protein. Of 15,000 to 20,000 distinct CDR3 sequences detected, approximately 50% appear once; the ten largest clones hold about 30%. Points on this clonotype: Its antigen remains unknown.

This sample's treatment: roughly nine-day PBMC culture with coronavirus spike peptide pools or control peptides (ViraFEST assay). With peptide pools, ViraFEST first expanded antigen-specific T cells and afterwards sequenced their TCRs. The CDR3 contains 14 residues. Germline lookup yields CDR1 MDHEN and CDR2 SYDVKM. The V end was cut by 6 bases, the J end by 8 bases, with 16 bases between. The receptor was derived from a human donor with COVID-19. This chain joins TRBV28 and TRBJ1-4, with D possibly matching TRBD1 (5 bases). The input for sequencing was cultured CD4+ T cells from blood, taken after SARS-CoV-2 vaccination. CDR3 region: CASSLVGGGEKLFF. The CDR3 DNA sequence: TGTGCCAGCAGCCTCGTTGGGGGTGGCGAAAAACTGTTTTTT.